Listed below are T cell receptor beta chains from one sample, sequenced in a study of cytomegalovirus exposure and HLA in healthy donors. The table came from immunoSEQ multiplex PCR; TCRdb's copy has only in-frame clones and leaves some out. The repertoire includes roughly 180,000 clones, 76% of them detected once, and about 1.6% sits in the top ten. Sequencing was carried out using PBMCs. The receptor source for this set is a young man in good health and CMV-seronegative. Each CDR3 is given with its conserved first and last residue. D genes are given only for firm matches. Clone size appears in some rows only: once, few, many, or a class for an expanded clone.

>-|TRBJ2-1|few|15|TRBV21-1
CASSHGSYRDNEQFF
TGTGCCAGCAGCCACGGGAGTTATCGGGACAATGAGCAGTTCTTC
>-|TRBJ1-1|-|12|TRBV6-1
CASRRTGTEAFF
TGTGCCAGCAGACGTACGGGCACTGAAGCTTTCTTT
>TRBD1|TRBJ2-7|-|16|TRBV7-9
CASSQTTGPHIYEQYF
TGTGCCAGCAGCCAAACGACAGGGCCGCATATCTACGAGCAGTACTTC
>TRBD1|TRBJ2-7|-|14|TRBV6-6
CASTLGQGWVEQYF
TGTGCCAGCACCCTAGGACAGGGGTGGGTCGAGCAGTACTTC
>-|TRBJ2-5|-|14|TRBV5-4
CASSPVPPSETQYF
TGTGCCAGCAGCCCAGTACCTCCCTCAGAGACCCAGTACTTC
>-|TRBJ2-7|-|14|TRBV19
CASSILGRGSAQYF
TGTGCCAGTAGTATACTGGGCCGAGGGAGCGCGCAGTACTTC
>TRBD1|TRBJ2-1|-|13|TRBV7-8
CASSLGQGDEQFF
TGTGCCAGCAGCTTAGGACAGGGCGATGAGCAGTTCTTC
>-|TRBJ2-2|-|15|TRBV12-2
CASRLGDKHTGELFF
TGTGCAAGTCGCTTAGGGGACAAACACACCGGGGAGCTGTTTTTT
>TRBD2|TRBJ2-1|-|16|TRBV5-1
CASSSWGSGPYNEQFF
TGCGCCAGCAGCTCATGGGGTAGCGGGCCTTACAATGAGCAGTTCTTC
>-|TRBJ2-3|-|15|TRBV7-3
CASSLAGARGDTQYF
TGTGCCAGCAGCTTAGCGGGGGCCCGGGGGGATACGCAGTATTTT
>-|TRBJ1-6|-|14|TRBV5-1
CASSFDGGNSPLHF
TGCGCCAGCAGCTTTGACGGAGGGAATTCACCCCTCCACTTT
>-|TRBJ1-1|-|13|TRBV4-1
CASSQVQDTEAFF
TGCGCCAGCAGCCAAGTCCAGGACACTGAAGCTTTCTTT
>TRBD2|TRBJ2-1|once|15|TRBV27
CASSLTGLAVNEQFF
TGTGCCAGCAGTCTCACGGGACTAGCGGTTAATGAGCAGTTCTTC
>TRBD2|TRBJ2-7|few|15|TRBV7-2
CASSFIAGGSYEQYF
TGTGCCAGCAGCTTTATAGCGGGGGGCTCCTACGAGCAGTACTTC
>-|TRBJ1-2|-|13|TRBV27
CASSPGNAGGYTF
TGTGCCAGCAGTCCAGGGAACGCCGGGGGCTACACCTTC
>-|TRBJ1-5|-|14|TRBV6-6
CASNAGDSNQPQHF
TGTGCCAGCAACGCCGGGGATAGCAATCAGCCCCAGCATTTT
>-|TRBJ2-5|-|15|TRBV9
CASSVAPRSQETQYF
TGTGCCAGCAGCGTAGCTCCGCGGTCCCAAGAGACCCAGTACTTC
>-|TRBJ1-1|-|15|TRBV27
CASSQGWRPNTEAFF
TGTGCCAGCAGCCAGGGGTGGCGGCCGAACACTGAAGCTTTCTTT
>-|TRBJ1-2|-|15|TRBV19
CASSMAATTSYGYTF
TGTGCCAGTAGTATGGCAGCCACTACAAGCTATGGCTACACCTTC
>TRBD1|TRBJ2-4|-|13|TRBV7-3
CASSDGPGTVLNF
TGTGCCAGCAGCGATGGACCCGGGACAGTCCTGAACTTC
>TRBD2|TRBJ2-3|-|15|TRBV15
CATSRRSGGADTQYF
TGTGCCACCAGCAGAAGGAGCGGGGGGGCAGATACGCAGTATTTT
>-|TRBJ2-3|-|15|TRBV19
CASSIVGGLTDTQYF
TGTGCCAGTAGTATAGTCGGGGGTCTCACAGATACGCAGTATTTT
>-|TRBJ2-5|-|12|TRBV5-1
CASSFYEKTQYF
TGCGCCAGCAGCTTCTATGAGAAGACCCAGTACTTC
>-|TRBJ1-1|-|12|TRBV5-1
CASSQGYTEAFF
TGCGCCAGCAGCCAGGGGTACACTGAAGCTTTCTTT
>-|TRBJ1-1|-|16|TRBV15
CATSRGDKYSTAEAFF
TGTGCCACCAGCAGAGGGGACAAGTATAGTACGGCTGAAGCTTTCTTT
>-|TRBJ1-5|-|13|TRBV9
CASPPGRDQPQHF
TGTGCCAGTCCCCCAGGGAGGGATCAGCCCCAGCATTTT
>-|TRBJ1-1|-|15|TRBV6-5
CASIHPGIPNTEAFF
TGTGCCAGCATCCACCCCGGGATACCGAACACTGAAGCTTTCTTT
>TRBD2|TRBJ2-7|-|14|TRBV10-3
CAISGSGGLYEQYF
TGTGCCATCAGCGGGAGCGGGGGTCTCTACGAGCAGTACTTC
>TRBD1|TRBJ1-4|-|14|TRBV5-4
CASSFGQGGEKLFF
TGTGCCAGCAGCTTCGGACAGGGAGGTGAAAAACTGTTTTTT
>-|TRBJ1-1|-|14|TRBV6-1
CASSQGHLNTEAFF
TGTGCCAGCAGCCAGGGACATTTGAACACTGAAGCTTTCTTT
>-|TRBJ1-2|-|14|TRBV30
CAWRPGSDNYGYTF
TGTGCCTGGAGGCCCGGGTCTGATAACTATGGCTACACCTTC
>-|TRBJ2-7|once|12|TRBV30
CAWSALEEVQYF
TGTGCCTGGAGTGCGCTTGAAGAGGTGCAGTACTTC
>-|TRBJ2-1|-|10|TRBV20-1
CSAGSNEQFF
TGCAGTGCCGGGAGCAATGAGCAGTTCTTC
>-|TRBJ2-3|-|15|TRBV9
CASSSQGGSTDTQYF
TGTGCCAGCAGCTCGCAGGGTGGGTCCACAGATACGCAGTATTTT
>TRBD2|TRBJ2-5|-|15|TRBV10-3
CAIKGTSGSQETQYF
TGTGCCATCAAGGGGACTAGCGGCTCCCAAGAGACCCAGTACTTC
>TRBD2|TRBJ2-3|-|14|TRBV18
CASSPGLEVDTQYF
TGTGCCAGCTCACCAGGACTAGAGGTGGATACGCAGTATTTT
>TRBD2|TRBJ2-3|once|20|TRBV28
CASTNLLLAGTRSSTDTQYF
TGTGCCAGCACCAACCTTCTCCTAGCGGGGACCAGGTCTAGCACAGATACGCAGTATTTT
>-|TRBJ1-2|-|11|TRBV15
CATEGVHGYTF
TGTGCCACCGAGGGGGTCCATGGCTACACCTTC
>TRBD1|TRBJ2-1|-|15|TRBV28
CASSYQGTGNNEQFF
TGTGCCAGCAGTTATCAGGGGACAGGGAACAATGAGCAGTTCTTC
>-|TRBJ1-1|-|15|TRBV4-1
CASSQDSHRDTEAFF
TGCGCCAGCAGCCAGGATTCACACAGGGACACTGAAGCTTTCTTT
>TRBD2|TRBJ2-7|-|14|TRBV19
CASSKGSGGYEQYF
TGTGCCAGTAGTAAGGGTAGCGGGGGCTACGAGCAGTACTTC
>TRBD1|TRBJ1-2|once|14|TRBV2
CAISGGTLDYGYTF
TGTGCCATCTCAGGGGGGACCCTTGACTATGGCTACACCTTC
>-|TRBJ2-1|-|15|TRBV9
CASSETGVTYNEQFF
TGTGCCAGCAGTGAAACGGGAGTTACCTACAATGAGCAGTTCTTC
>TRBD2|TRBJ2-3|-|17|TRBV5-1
CASTLPSGSTPGDTQYF
TGCGCCAGCACCCTGCCTAGCGGGAGTACACCGGGCGATACGCAGTATTTT
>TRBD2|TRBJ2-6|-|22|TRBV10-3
CAISLTSTRTSGSGTGANVLTF
TGTGCCATCAGTCTAACATCAACTAGGACTAGCGGGAGTGGTACTGGGGCCAACGTCCTGACTTTC
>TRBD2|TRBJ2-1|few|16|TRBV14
CASSHRPGLAGIEQFF
TGTGCCAGCAGCCACCGACCAGGACTAGCGGGGATTGAGCAGTTCTTC
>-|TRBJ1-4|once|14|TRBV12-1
CASSDRGLCEKLFF
TGTGCCAGCAGCGACCGGGGGTTGTGCGAAAAACTGTTTTTT
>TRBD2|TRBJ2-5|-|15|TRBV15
CATSRGGGGEGTQYF
TGTGCCACCAGCAGGGGGGGAGGAGGGGAGGGGACCCAGTACTTC